The next 14 T cell receptor beta chains were all read from a single sample in a study of cytomegalovirus exposure and HLA in healthy donors. The PCR used 60 Vbeta and 13 Jbeta primers. Assay: immunoSEQ multiplex PCR; the TCRdb copy retains only in-frame clones and omits some. The sample yields more than 95,000 clones, roughly 74% seen once. Sequences were obtained from PBMCs. The origin of the receptors is a woman between 45 and 60 years old in good health and CMV-seropositive.

This chain uses TRBV27 with TRBJ2-7; TRBD2 matches 8 bases. Per germline, CDR1 MNHEY and CDR2 SMNVEV (reference sequence). The CDR3 sequence is 14 residues long. Unmatched junction bases numbered 5, after V lost 0 bases and J lost 7 bases. This CDR3 reads CASSLSLAGSEQYF. The CDR3 DNA is TGTGCCAGCAGTTTATCGTTAGCGGGGAGTGAGCAGTACTTC.

The V call is TRBV6-5, the J call TRBJ2-5; 11 bases fit TRBD2. The end of the DNA is better explained by TRBJ2-7, so the J call may be wrong. From germline, CDR1 is MNHEY and CDR2 SVGAGI. This CDR3 region has 15 residues. The CDR3 is CASSSTSGSSYEQYF. In nucleotides, the CDR3 is TGTGCCAGCAGTTCCACTAGCGGGAGTTCCTACGAGCAGTACTTC.

In its sample, this clone was seen once. The rearrangement links TRBV6-1 to TRBJ2-2; 7 bases fit TRBD1. Germline V gene sequence: CDR1 MNHNS, CDR2 SASEGT. Trimming cost V 3 bases and J 6 bases; bases outside gene matches: 4. The CDR3 totals 14 residues. Here the CDR3 reads CASSETGTAGELFF. The CDR3 bases are TGTGCCAGCAGTGAGACAGGGACGGCCGGGGAGCTGTTTTTT.

The chain has TRBV18 and TRBJ1-6; D is perhaps TRBD1 (5 bases). Germline CDR1 reads KGHSH; CDR2 reads LQKENI. Trimming cost V 1 base and J 9 bases, with 16 bases left between them. CDR3 length equals 16 residues. This CDR3 reads CASSPRGAGWVSPLHF. In DNA form, the CDR3 reads TGTGCCAGCTCACCACGCGGGGCAGGGTGGGTTTCACCCCTCCACTTT.

The chain recombines TRBV5-1 with TRBJ2-3; 10 bases are a match to TRBD2. Germline V gene data show CDR1 as SGHRS and CDR2 as YFSETQ. This CDR3 region has 15 residues. The junction had 3 bases not matched to a gene; V was cut back by 2 bases and J by 3 bases. In DNA, the CDR3 is TGCGCCAGCAGCTTCCTAGCGGGGGAGACAGATACGCAGTATTTT. It specifies CASSFLAGETDTQYF.

The chain recombines TRBV18 with TRBJ2-5; tentative D call: TRBD2 (5 bases). The V end was cut by 5 bases, the J end by 2 bases, with 9 bases between. CDR3 size: 13 residues. Germline V CDR1 and CDR2: KGHSH, LQKENI. CDR3 loop: CASSVGDQETQYF. DNA of the CDR3: TGTGCCAGCTCAGTGGGAGATCAAGAGACCCAGTACTTC.

V usage is TRBV7-9 and J usage is TRBJ1-5, with D unclear. CDR1 is SEHNR, CDR2 FQNEAQ, per germline (reference sequence). V lost 5 bases, J lost 3 bases, and 14 bases lay in between. The CDR3 is 15 residues long. CDR3 amino acids: CASSPKGGFNQPQHF. The CDR3 nucleotides are TGTGCCAGCAGCCCGAAAGGCGGCTTCAATCAGCCCCAGCATTTT.

This chain links TRBV10-3 with TRBJ2-6; 11 bases are a match to TRBD2. The germline CDR1 and CDR2 sequences are ENHRY and SYGVKD. The CDR3 has 17 residues. The ends lost 0 bases at V and 3 bases at J; junction bases unmatched: 1. CDR3 protein: CAISESTSGGGANVLTF. CDR3 nucleotide sequence: TGTGCCATCAGTGAGTCTACTAGCGGGGGTGGGGCCAACGTCCTGACTTTC.

V is TRBV6-1 and J is TRBJ2-3; maybe TRBD1 (5 bases). Germline V gives CDR1 MNHNS, CDR2 SASEGT. The V end lost 6 bases, the J end lost 4 bases, and 17 bases lay between the germline ends. This CDR3 spans 15 amino acids. DNA for the CDR3: TGTGCCAGCAGACTCGGACAATCTCTTCCAGATACGCAGTATTTT. It is translated as CASRLGQSLPDTQYF.

The genes are TRBV5-8 and TRBJ2-7, with D possibly matching TRBD2 (7 bases). The CDR3 length is 14 residues. Trimming cost V 1 base and J 4 bases, with 12 bases left between them. Germline CDR1 and CDR2: SGHTS and YDEGEE. The CDR3: CASSLRGAGYEQYF. The CDR3 nucleotides are TGTGCCAGCAGCTTGCGGGGGGCAGGGTACGAGCAGTACTTC.

The V and J genes are TRBV5-1 and TRBJ2-1, with 7 bases lining up with TRBD2. Trimming at V came to 4 bases and at J to 2 bases, leaving 6 bases not matched to a gene. The germline V gene encodes CDR1 SGHRS and CDR2 YFSETQ. CDR3 length: 15 residues. The CDR3 sequence: CASSGRRGAYNEQFF. The CDR3 coding sequence is TGCGCCAGCAGCGGACGCCGGGGGGCCTACAATGAGCAGTTCTTC.

The chain recombines TRBV6-5 with TRBJ2-3; no firm D call. This CDR3 has 15 amino acids. Germline CDR1 is MNHEY and CDR2 is SVGAGI. Deletions cut 0 bases from V and 2 bases from J, with 9 bases between. The CDR3 region is CASSYSRLATDTQYF. DNA of the CDR3: TGTGCCAGCAGTTACTCGAGGCTGGCCACAGATACGCAGTATTTT.

As concerns this clone: One junction end disagrees with the germline gene, perhaps due to a read error. This chain connects TRBV6-1 to TRBJ2-3; 14 bases fit TRBD2. This CDR3 contains 16 residues. Germline V gene sequence: CDR1 MNHNS, CDR2 SASEGT. The CDR3 spells CASREGLAGGGNTQYF. Here the CDR3 DNA reads TGTGCCAGCAGGGAAGGACTAGCGGGGGGAGGGAATACGCAGTATTTT.

V is TRBV27 and J is TRBJ2-7; D not certain. V gave up 3 bases and J gave up 3 bases, with 12 bases separating them. The CDR3 sequence is 14 residues long. Germline V gene sequence: CDR1 MNHEY, CDR2 SMNVEV (reference sequence). CDR3 sequence (DNA): TGTGCCAGCAGTTTTGGAGCAGCTTTCTACGAGCAGTACTTC. It translates to CASSFGAAFYEQYF.